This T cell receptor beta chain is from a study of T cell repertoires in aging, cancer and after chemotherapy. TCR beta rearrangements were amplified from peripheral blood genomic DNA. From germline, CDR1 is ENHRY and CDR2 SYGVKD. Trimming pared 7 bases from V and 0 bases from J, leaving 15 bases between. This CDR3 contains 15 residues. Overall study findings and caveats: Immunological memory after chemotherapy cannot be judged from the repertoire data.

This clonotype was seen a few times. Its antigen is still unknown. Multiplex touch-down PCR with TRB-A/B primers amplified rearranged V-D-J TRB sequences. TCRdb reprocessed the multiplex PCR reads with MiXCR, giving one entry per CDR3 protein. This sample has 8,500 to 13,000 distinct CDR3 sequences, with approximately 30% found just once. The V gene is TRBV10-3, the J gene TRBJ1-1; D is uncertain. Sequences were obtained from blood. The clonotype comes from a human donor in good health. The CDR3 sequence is CAIMKGGGMNTEAFF. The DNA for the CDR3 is TGTGCCATCATGAAGGGCGGCGGTATGAACACTGAAGCTTTCTTT.